The following is a TCR beta chain sequence with its context. The source of the sample is a study of blood T cell repertoires in COVID-19. This table comes from immunoSEQ multiplex PCR, and its TCRdb copy is limited to in-frame clones, with some not included. The sample lists a few hundred thousand clones; around 90% were seen once. The germline gives CDR1 SGHNT, CDR2 YENEEA. The V gene lost 5 bases and the J gene lost 2 bases, with 19 bases spanning the gap. The CDR3 totals 17 residues. Sequenced material: peripheral blood. The sequence came from a woman in her 70s with COVID-19, enrolled during active disease. The V and J genes are TRBV11-3 and TRBJ1-3; D remains ambiguous. CDR3 sequence: CASSPPRRRDAGNTIYF. The CDR3 nucleotides read TGTGCCAGCAGCCCCCCCCGTAGGAGGGATGCTGGAAACACCATATATTTT.